The clone carrying this T cell receptor beta chain was seen ten or more times. Researchers took RNA transcripts and amplified the TCR beta CDR3 regions from them. The study used the HTBI primer set for a first-round RT-PCR of the TCR CDR3. TCRdb reprocessed the multiplex PCR reads with MiXCR, giving one entry per CDR3 protein. The repertoire consists of 450,000 to 650,000 distinct CDR3 sequences, with 11% to 15% occurring once and the leading ten covering approximately 6.4%. These data come from a study of T cells in Graves' hyperthyroidism and ophthalmopathy. The CDR3 is 16 residues long. Germline CDR1 LNHNV, CDR2 YYDKDF (reference sequence). V was trimmed by 2 bases and J by 1 base, leaving 14 bases between them.

The sample comprised blood. The sequence derives from a woman under 30 with Graves' ophthalmopathy. The chain is built from TRBV15 and TRBJ1-1; D might be TRBD1 (5 bases). In nucleotides, the CDR3 is TGTGCCACCAGCAGATCCCGGACACTTCAGAACACTGAAGCTTTCTTT. Translating it yields CATSRSRTLQNTEAFF.